This T cell receptor beta chain was identified during a study of shared clonotypes between healthy human individuals. V was clipped by 6 bases and J by 0 bases, with 15 bases between them. The CDR3 extends over 16 amino acids. The germline V gene encodes CDR1 LNHDA and CDR2 SQIVND (reference sequence). TCRdb keeps only in-frame clones here, not all; method: immunoSEQ multiplex PCR. The data show about 330,000 clones, 74% seen once. Findings of the study overall: Genetic and exposure-history diversity was limited by the few donors.

On this clone itself: Its antigen is not identified.

The rearrangement joins TRBV19 to TRBJ1-3; D uncertain. The TCR comes from a man aged 25-45 years in good health. Sequenced sample: memory CD4+ T cells sorted from blood. Subset defined: CD45RA-negative fraction. The CDR3 nucleotides read TGTGCCAGTAGACTTAGACACTACGACTCTGGAAACACCATATATTTT. It yields the protein CASRLRHYDSGNTIYF.